A selection of T cell receptor beta chains follows, all from one sample in a study of cytomegalovirus exposure and HLA in healthy donors. Libraries were prepared by immunoSEQ multiplex PCR; TCRdb keeps only in-frame clonotypes and omits some of them. The sample includes about 200,000 clones, more than 65% of them seen just once. Sequencing was carried out using PBMCs. The receptors shown here come from a man aged 50-59 years in good health and CMV-seronegative. The CDR3 runs from the conserved cysteine through the conserved F or W. The D gene is left open where the match is weak. Size tells how often a clone was seen (once, few, many) or the class of an expanded clone, and some rows leave it out.

TGTGCCAGTAGTATAGAGGGACTCCACTATGGCTACACCTTC	CASSIEGLHYGYTF	TRBV19	TRBJ1-2	-	-
TGTGCCAGCAGTCGATCTGGGGAGGAGACCCAGTACTTC	CASSRSGEETQYF	TRBV28	TRBJ2-5	-	-
TGTGCCAGCAGTGCTAGACTAGTTATCCCAGGGGCCAACGTCCTGACTTTC	CASSARLVIPGANVLTF	TRBV6-4	TRBJ2-6	-	-
TGTGCCAGTAGTGGGACAGGGGACTTTAATGAAAAACTGTTTTTT	CASSGTGDFNEKLFF	TRBV19	TRBJ1-4	TRBD1	-
TGTGCCAGCGGCCGAGGACTAGCGTTAACCGGGGAGCTGTTTTTT	CASGRGLALTGELFF	TRBV28	TRBJ2-2	TRBD2	-
TGCGCCAGCACGACAGGGGAGAACACCGGGGAGCTGTTTTTT	CASTTGENTGELFF	TRBV5-1	TRBJ2-2	TRBD1	-
TGTGCCAGTAGTATGGAGGGGACCGGGGGGCGAGAGACCCAGTACTTC	CASSMEGTGGRETQYF	TRBV19	TRBJ2-5	-	few
TGTGCCAGCACCCACGGGGGGGGGCAGCCCCAGCATTTT	CASTHGGGQPQHF	TRBV6-6	TRBJ1-5	-	few
TGTGCCAGCAGTTCGAGTGAAAAACTGTTTTTT	CASSSSEKLFF	TRBV28	TRBJ1-4	-	-
TGTGCCAGCAGCTACCGGGACAGGGAGGGTCAGCCCCAGCATTTT	CASSYRDREGQPQHF	TRBV13	TRBJ1-5	TRBD1	-
TGTGCCTGGAGTACATCGACAGGCTACTACGAGCAGTACTTC	CAWSTSTGYYEQYF	TRBV30	TRBJ2-7	-	-
TGTGCCAGCAGCCGAGGTGAGGAGCAGTACTTC	CASSRGEEQYF	TRBV6-5	TRBJ2-7	-	-
TGTGCCAGCAGTTCCGGGCTCACTAGGGGGGAGCTGTTTTTT	CASSSGLTRGELFF	TRBV28	TRBJ2-2	-	-
TGTGCCACCTCCTTGGGACTTCACAATGAGCAGTTCTTC	CATSLGLHNEQFF	TRBV19	TRBJ2-1	-	-
TGTGCCAGTAGTATTGGACACCTGGGGACTGAAGCTTTCTTT	CASSIGHLGTEAFF	TRBV19	TRBJ1-1	-	-
TGTGCCAGCAGCCCGAGACTAGCGGGAGTTTTGACAGATACGCAGTATTTT	CASSPRLAGVLTDTQYF	TRBV5-4	TRBJ2-3	TRBD2	-
TGTGCCAGCTCATCCGACAGAAGCACCGGGGAGCTGTTTTTT	CASSSDRSTGELFF	TRBV18	TRBJ2-2	-	-
TGTGCCAGCAGCCTAAGGGACAGGGGAATGAACACTGAAGCTTTCTTT	CASSLRDRGMNTEAFF	TRBV4-2	TRBJ1-1	TRBD1	-
TGTGCCAGCAGTGAAGTGGGCAGGGGTCCCCAAGAGACCCAGTACTTC	CASSEVGRGPQETQYF	TRBV25-1	TRBJ2-5	-	-
TGTGCCAGCAAAGACAGGGCTGATTCGACAGATACGCAGTATTTT	CASKDRADSTDTQYF	TRBV7-9	TRBJ2-3	TRBD1	-
TGCGCCAGCAGCTGGCCGTTTAGCACAGATACGCAGTATTTT	CASSWPFSTDTQYF	TRBV5-1	TRBJ2-3	-	-
TGTGCCAGCAGTGTCCACAGAGGCAATCAGCCCCAGCATTTT	CASSVHRGNQPQHF	TRBV6-1	TRBJ1-5	-	-
TGTGCCAGCAGTTGGGACAGCTACGAGCAGTACTTC	CASSWDSYEQYF	TRBV2	TRBJ2-7	TRBD1	few
TGTGCCAGCAGCTTGGAGGATGGGGTTTCACCCCTCCACTTT	CASSLEDGVSPLHF	TRBV7-3	TRBJ1-6	-	-
TGTGCCTGGAGTACCGGGACTAGCGGGACCGGGGAGCTGTTTTTT	CAWSTGTSGTGELFF	TRBV30	TRBJ2-2	TRBD2	-
TGTGCCACCAGCGGCGGGACTAGCGGGTACAATGAGCAGTTCTTC	CATSGGTSGYNEQFF	TRBV15	TRBJ2-1	TRBD2	-
TGTGCCAGCAGCTTAGTTGGGCCCGTAAATGAGCAGTTCTTC	CASSLVGPVNEQFF	TRBV13	TRBJ2-1	-	-
TGCGCCAGCAGCATGCAGGGGCAAGCGTCCTACGAGCAGTACTTC	CASSMQGQASYEQYF	TRBV5-1	TRBJ2-7	-	-
TGTGCCAGCAGCTTTGGACAGGCCCCCTACGAGCAGTACTTC	CASSFGQAPYEQYF	TRBV5-4	TRBJ2-7	TRBD1	-
TGCGCCAGCAGCTTGCCGTTAGCGGGAGTGGATACGCAGTATTTT	CASSLPLAGVDTQYF	TRBV5-1	TRBJ2-3	TRBD2	-
TGTGCCAGCAGCCAATTTGGGGGGGTGCCAGATACGCAGTATTTT	CASSQFGGVPDTQYF	TRBV7-3	TRBJ2-3	TRBD2	-
TGCGCCAGCAGCTCGTTACAGGGTTACGAGCAGTACTTC	CASSSLQGYEQYF	TRBV5-1	TRBJ2-7	-	-
TGTGCCAGCAGCGTAGGGAGTGAGCAGTTCTTC	CASSVGSEQFF	TRBV9	TRBJ2-1	-	-
TGTGCCAGCAGTAAAGCAGGGGGCGCCCAGCCCCAGCATTTT	CASSKAGGAQPQHF	TRBV28	TRBJ1-5	TRBD1	-
TGTGCCAGCAGTCATCGACAGGGGAACACTGAAGCTTTCTTT	CASSHRQGNTEAFF	TRBV28	TRBJ1-1	TRBD1	-
TGTGCCAGCAGCTCTTTCGGGACTAGCGGCGATACGCAGTATTTT	CASSSFGTSGDTQYF	TRBV7-9	TRBJ2-3	TRBD2	-
TGTGCCAGCACGGCACTAGCGGGAAGGAGGGATACGCAGTATTTT	CASTALAGRRDTQYF	TRBV27	TRBJ2-3	TRBD2	-
TGCGCCAGCAGCCAGAAGACAGGGACTAGCACAGATACGCAGTATTTT	CASSQKTGTSTDTQYF	TRBV5-1	TRBJ2-3	-	-
TGTGCCAGCTCACTCGAAGGACCGGGACTAAGTACCTACGAGCAGTACTTC	CASSLEGPGLSTYEQYF	TRBV18	TRBJ2-7	TRBD2	-
TGTGCCAGCAGCTTCAGTGCCAGCGGGCAGAGCTCCTACAATGAGCAGTTCTTC	CASSFSASGQSSYNEQFF	TRBV7-6	TRBJ2-1	-	-
TGTGCCAGCTCACATAAGGACAGGACCACTGAAGCTTTCTTT	CASSHKDRTTEAFF	TRBV18	TRBJ1-1	TRBD1	-
TGTGCCAGCAGCCCGTTAGGGGGCTCCTATAATTCACCCCTCCACTTT	CASSPLGGSYNSPLHF	TRBV5-6	TRBJ1-6	-	few
TGTGCCAGCAGCTTGGACCTAGGGAGCTCCTACAATGAGCAGTTCTTC	CASSLDLGSSYNEQFF	TRBV5-4	TRBJ2-1	-	-
TGTGCCAGCAGGACTTCCCGACAGGGGAACTATGGCTACACCTTC	CASRTSRQGNYGYTF	TRBV28	TRBJ1-2	TRBD1	-
TGTGCCAGCAGACGCGACAGGGGAGAATACAATGAGCAGTTCTTC	CASRRDRGEYNEQFF	TRBV6-5	TRBJ2-1	TRBD1	few
TGCAGCGTTGCAGGGGTCTACGAGCAGTACTTC	CSVAGVYEQYF	TRBV29-1	TRBJ2-7	-	-
TGTGCCAGCAGCGGTAGCGGGGTAGCCTACGAGCAGTACTTC	CASSGSGVAYEQYF	TRBV7-9	TRBJ2-7	TRBD2	-
TGCAGCGTTCAGGGTATGAACACTGAAGCTTTCTTT	CSVQGMNTEAFF	TRBV29-1	TRBJ1-1	-	-
TGCGCCAGCAGCGGGGGGACTAGCGGGAGTAAATACAATGAGCAGTTCTTC	CASSGGTSGSKYNEQFF	TRBV5-1	TRBJ2-1	TRBD2	-
TGTGCCAGCAGAAGAGGGAGTTCGCCAGATACGCAGTATTTT	CASRRGSSPDTQYF	TRBV28	TRBJ2-3	-	-
TGTGCCAGCAGTGAAAGGGGGCCGAGGCGGGGCAATCAGCCCCAGCATTTT	CASSERGPRRGNQPQHF	TRBV6-1	TRBJ1-5	TRBD1	-
TGTGCCAGTAGTATGACTAGCGGGAGATACACCGGGGAGCTGTTTTTT	CASSMTSGRYTGELFF	TRBV19	TRBJ2-2	TRBD2	-
TGTGCCAGCGTCAGGTATAGCAATCAGCCCCAGCATTTT	CASVRYSNQPQHF	TRBV6-5	TRBJ1-5	-	once
TGTGCCAGTAGCCCCGCCGGGAGCGAGCAGTACTTC	CASSPAGSEQYF	TRBV19	TRBJ2-7	-	-
TGTGCCAGCAGCCGACAGAAGTCAAGTTTCTACGAGCAGTACTTC	CASSRQKSSFYEQYF	TRBV11-2	TRBJ2-7	-	once
TGTGCCAGCAGCTTACGAAGACTAGCGGAAACCTACGAGCAGTACTTC	CASSLRRLAETYEQYF	TRBV13	TRBJ2-7	TRBD2	once
TGTGCCAGCAGCTCTCGGACTAGCCCCGCAGATACGCAGTATTTT	CASSSRTSPADTQYF	TRBV14	TRBJ2-3	TRBD2	-
TGTGCCAGCATACCAACCGGGACAGGGGCTGGAAACACCATATATTTT	CASIPTGTGAGNTIYF	TRBV28	TRBJ1-3	TRBD1	-
TGTGCCAGCAGCTTAGGCCAGGGCTCTGGAAACACCATATATTTT	CASSLGQGSGNTIYF	TRBV7-8	TRBJ1-3	-	-
TGTGCCAGCAGCCATACCCTCTCGGGGGGGCCTGGGGCCAACGTCCTGACTTTC	CASSHTLSGGPGANVLTF	TRBV27	TRBJ2-6	TRBD2	-